The 24 T cell receptor beta chains below all came from one sample that was sequenced in a study of early T cells in non-severe SARS-CoV-2 infection (dated by TCRdb to the early 2020s). Library construction relied on 5' RACE. These reads were obtained on a NextSeq 500. The public reads were reprocessed in TCRdb via fastp at Q25 and MiXCR, keeping in-frame beta chains. Identical CDR3 protein sequences are pooled into one entry, listed with their most common genes and DNA. The sample has tens of thousands of distinct CDR3 sequences on record, 10% of them singletons. In total, the top ten clones hold 7.6% of the sample. The sample in question was whole blood, obtained at baseline. Receptors originate from an adult who was a healthcare worker with PCR-confirmed SARS-CoV-2 infection or an uninfected control (not recorded which).

The chain employs TRBV7-9 and TRBJ1-6; 7 bases line up with TRBD1. V lost 1 base, J lost 6 bases, and 3 bases stayed unmatched. This CDR3 spans 15 amino acids. Germline lookup yields CDR1 SEHNR and CDR2 FQNEAQ (reference sequence). This CDR3 is CASSLEGAGNSPLHF. CDR3 DNA: TGTGCCAGCAGCTTAGAGGGGGCCGGTAATTCACCCCTCCACTTT. The full variable domain, its missing parts supplied by reference TRBV7-9 and TRBJ1-6, is DTGVSQNPRHKITKRGQNVTFRCDPISEHNRLYWYRQTLGQGPEFLTYFQNEAQLEKSRLLSDRFSAERPKGSFSTLEIQRTEQGDSAMYLCASSLEGAGNSPLHFGNGTRLTVT.

This clonotype was counted ten times or more. This rearrangement joins TRBV5-5 to TRBJ1-6; D is possibly TRBD1 (6 bases). The germline V gene encodes CDR1 SGHKS and CDR2 YYEKEE (reference sequence). The CDR3 has 16 residues. V lost 3 bases, J lost 3 bases, and 13 bases lay in between. The CDR3: CASSSGGGGYNSPLHF. Written as DNA, the CDR3 is TGTGCCAGCAGCTCCGGCGGAGGGGGCTATAATTCACCCCTCCACTTT.

V and J are TRBV5-1 and TRBJ1-1, with D maybe TRBD1 (6 bases). This CDR3 has 15 amino acids. The V end was cut by 4 bases, the J end by 2 bases, with 15 bases between. Germline-derived CDR1 and CDR2 are SGHRS and YFSETQ. The DNA of the CDR3 is TGCGCCAGCAGCCCGCTGGACAGAAGTAACACTGAAGCTTTCTTT. Translated: CASSPLDRSNTEAFF.

This clonotype was detected many times. The chain is built from TRBV7-8 and TRBJ2-3; D ambiguous. Looked up from germline, CDR1 is SGHVS and CDR2 is FQNEAQ. The CDR3 runs 14 residues. The V and J ends lost 5 bases and 2 bases respectively, with 11 bases between them. The DNA of the CDR3 is TGTGCCAGCAGCCCGCAGAGTTACACAGATACGCAGTATTTT. Its protein is CASSPQSYTDTQYF.

This clonotype was counted ten times or more. The gene calls are TRBV3-1 and TRBJ1-2; D ambiguous. This CDR3 is built from 14 residues. Per germline, CDR1 LGHDT and CDR2 YNNKEL (reference sequence). With 0 bases removed from V and 8 bases from J, the gap between germline ends came to 13 bases. CDR3 sequence (DNA): TGTGCCAGCAGCCAAGACAGTTCTGTGGAGGGCTACACCTTC. Translating it yields CASSQDSSVEGYTF.

This clonotype was observed a few times. The V call is TRBV5-5, the J call TRBJ2-7; the D is unclear. CDR1 is SGHKS, CDR2 YYEKEE, per germline (reference sequence). This CDR3 is built from 15 residues. V was cut by 0 bases and J by 2 bases, with 12 bases left in between. The CDR3 DNA reads as TGTGCCAGCAGCTTGGGGGCCGCCCAAGCCTACGAGCAGTACTTC. Translating gives CASSLGAAQAYEQYF.

This clonotype was counted ten times or more. The J gene is TRBJ2-3, the V gene TRBV11-2, with 10 bases identical to TRBD2. The CDR3 is 14 residues long. Germline V gene data show CDR1 as SGHAT and CDR2 as FQNNGV. The trim removed 2 bases at V and 6 bases at J, leaving 2 bases unmatched. CDR3 DNA sequence: TGTGCCAGCAGCTTAACTAGCGGGGATGATACGCAGTATTTT. This sequence encodes CASSLTSGDDTQYF.

The table lists this clonotype with a few counts. The chain links TRBV25-1 to TRBJ2-5; D is undetermined. Germline CDR1 is MGHDK and CDR2 is SYGVNS. V was pared by 7 bases and J by 2 bases, with 14 bases between. The length of the CDR3 is 14 residues. CDR3 in DNA: TGTGCCAGCACCGACCGGCGGAGTCAAGAGACCCAGTACTTC. It translates to CASTDRRSQETQYF. Variable domain in full (rest from reference TRBV25-1 and TRBJ2-5): EADIYQTPRYLVIGTGKKITLECSQTMGHDKMYWYQQDPGMELHLIHYSYGVNSTEKGDLSSESTVSRIRTEHFPLTLESARPSHTSQYLCASTDRRSQETQYFGPGTRLLVL.

The chain joins TRBV3-1 to TRBJ1-2; D might be TRBD1 (5 bases). This CDR3 spans 15 amino acids. V was clipped by 4 bases and J by 3 bases, with 15 bases between them. Germline lookup yields CDR1 LGHDT and CDR2 YNNKEL (reference sequence). The CDR3 sequence is CASSPTWGGDYGYTF. Written as DNA, the CDR3 is TGTGCCAGCAGCCCCACATGGGGGGGGGACTATGGCTACACCTTC. Looking up the rest from reference TRBV3-1 and TRBJ1-2 gives the full variable domain: DTAVSQTPKYLVTQMGNDKSIKCEQNLGHDTMYWYKQDSKKFLKIMFSYNNKELIINETVPNRFSPKSPDKAHLNLHINSLELGDSAVYFCASSPTWGGDYGYTFGSGTRLTVV.

There are many counts of this clonotype. The chain recombines TRBV7-6 with TRBJ2-4, with TRBD2 matching 9 bases. The CDR3 totals 20 residues. The V gene's germline CDR1 is SGHVS and CDR2 FNYEAQ. V lost 2 bases and J lost 0; bases outside the gene matches: 14. Here the CDR3 reads CASSLNPSGEHSLAKNIQYF. For the CDR3, the DNA is TGTGCCAGCAGCTTAAATCCTAGCGGGGAGCATTCACTAGCCAAAAACATTCAGTACTTC.

This clonotype was observed at least ten times. The chain couples TRBV27 to TRBJ2-5, with a weak D call TRBD1 (5 bases). Deletions cut 4 bases from V and 1 base from J, with 7 bases between. Germline CDR1 and CDR2: MNHEY and SMNVEV (reference sequence). The CDR3 has 13 amino acids. The CDR3 loop is CASSYRIQETQYF. DNA for the CDR3: TGTGCCAGCAGTTACAGGATCCAAGAGACCCAGTACTTC.

This clonotype was seen repeatedly, ten times or more. The chain recombines TRBV9 with TRBJ1-1, with D possibly TRBD1 on 5 matching bases. V was shortened by 0 bases and J by 6 bases, with 15 bases between the two germline ends. Looked up from germline, CDR1 is SGDLS and CDR2 is YYNGEE. The CDR3 contains 15 residues. In DNA form, the CDR3 reads TGTGCCAGCAGCGTAGTGGATAGGGGCCTGGCTGAAGCTTTCTTT. It translates to CASSVVDRGLAEAFF.

This clonotype was observed many times. This chain links TRBV7-2 with TRBJ2-7; a possible D gene is TRBD2 (5 bases). Germline V gives CDR1 SGHTA, CDR2 FQGNSA. The germline V and J ends were trimmed by 5 bases and 2 bases, with 7 bases remaining between them. The CDR3 is made up of 12 amino acids. This CDR3 reads CASSPTTYEQYF. CDR3 in DNA: TGTGCCAGCAGCCCGACTACCTACGAGCAGTACTTC.

The rearrangement joins TRBV6-6 to TRBJ1-3, with 10 bases matching TRBD1. The V segment lost 5 bases and the J segment 8 bases; nucleotides outside the gene matches: 3. Germline-derived CDR1 and CDR2 are MNHNY and SVGAGI (reference sequence). The length of the CDR3 is 13 residues. The CDR3 spells CASSHGTGDTIYF. Written as DNA, the CDR3 is TGTGCCAGCAGTCATGGGACAGGGGACACCATATATTTT.

The chain has TRBV20-1 and TRBJ2-3; 9 bases line up with TRBD2. The CDR3 contains 15 residues. In germline, CDR1 is DFQATT, CDR2 SNEGSKA (reference sequence). Germline trimming cut 6 bases from V and 2 bases from J; bases unmatched to any gene: 9. The CDR3 loop reads CSAETLAGNTDTQYF. The CDR3 DNA sequence: TGCAGTGCCGAGACTCTAGCGGGGAACACAGATACGCAGTATTTT.

This clonotype appeared many times. Here the CDR3 reads CSVEDQTGTETQYF. The CDR3 DNA sequence: TGCAGCGTTGAAGACCAGACAGGGACGGAGACCCAGTACTTC. This chain uses TRBV29-1 with TRBJ2-5; 7 nucleotides agree with TRBD1. Per the germline V gene, CDR1 is SQVTM and CDR2 is ANQGSEA. The CDR3 totals 14 residues. The junction had 6 bases not matched to a gene; V was cut back by 0 bases and J by 5 bases.

V and J are TRBV30 and TRBJ1-2; tentatively, D is TRBD1 (6 bases). Germline V gives CDR1 GTSNPN, CDR2 SVGIG (reference sequence). Trimming removed 3 bases at V and 8 bases at J, with 16 bases between. The CDR3 is 13 amino acids. CDR3 residues: CAWRLHSGVGYTF. In DNA, the CDR3 is TGTGCCTGGAGACTACATTCAGGGGTCGGCTACACCTTC.

This clonotype was seen only a few times. The rearrangement uses TRBV19 and TRBJ2-3; 8 bases agree with TRBD2. The germline V gene has CDR1 LNHDA and CDR2 SQIVND (reference sequence). The CDR3 covers 14 residues. The V gene end was trimmed by 2 bases and the J gene end by 5 bases; junction bases not matched to a gene: 3. CDR3 nucleotides: TGTGCCAGTAGTATAACCCTAGCGGGAGATACGCAGTATTTT. It codes for CASSITLAGDTQYF.

The CDR3 DNA follows: TGTGCCAGCAGTGAATGGTCAGAAGGTTCCTACAATGAGCAGTTCTTC. It specifies CASSEWSEGSYNEQFF. The rearrangement joins TRBV2 to TRBJ2-1; D call uncertain. CDR1 and CDR2 from the germline V gene are SNHLY and FYNNEI. V lost 2 bases, J lost 1 base, and 12 bases lay in between. The CDR3 runs 16 residues. The full variable domain, rest sourced from reference TRBV2 and TRBJ2-1, is EPEVTQTPSHQVTQMGQEVILRCVPISNHLYFYWYRQILGQKVEFLVSFYNNEISEKSEIFDDQFSVERPDGSNFTLKIRSTKLEDSAMYFCASSEWSEGSYNEQFFGPGTRLTVL.

This clonotype was seen more than once but under ten times. The V gene is TRBV29-1, the J gene TRBJ2-5; D possibly corresponds to TRBD2 (5 bases). The germline CDR1 and CDR2 sequences are SQVTM and ANQGSEA. The CDR3 has 12 amino acids. Trimming shortened V by 7 bases and J by 4 bases, and 13 bases separated the two germline ends. Written as DNA, the CDR3 is TGCAGCGCGCCCTACCGGGGAGAGACCCAGTACTTC. It encodes CSAPYRGETQYF.

This clonotype was detected only a few times. The chain recombines TRBV7-2 with TRBJ1-5; 9 bases fit TRBD1. V was pared by 5 bases and J by 2 bases, with 4 bases of the junction left unmatched. CDR1 is SGHTA and CDR2 is FQGNSA in the germline V gene. The CDR3 is 15 residues long. The CDR3 coding sequence is TGTGCCAGCAGCGTAAGACAGGGGGGCAATCAGCCCCAGCATTTT. Encoded protein: CASSVRQGGNQPQHF.

The rearrangement links TRBV20-1 to TRBJ1-3; D unclear. Germline CDR1 is DFQATT and CDR2 is SNEGSKA (reference sequence). The CDR3 consists of 14 residues. The ends were cut back, 4 bases at V and 0 bases at J, with 10 bases in the middle. CDR3 residues: CSATGRSSGNTIYF. CDR3 bases: TGCAGTGCTACCGGACGGAGCTCTGGAAACACCATATATTTT.

The rearrangement links TRBV20-1 to TRBJ1-6, with TRBD1 matching 7 bases. V lost 6 bases and J lost 8; bases outside the gene matches: 16. Germline CDR1 and CDR2: DFQATT and SNEGSKA (reference sequence). CDR3 length: 16 residues. This CDR3 is CSARPEQGFFDSPLHF. CDR3 nucleotides: TGCAGTGCCAGGCCGGAACAGGGGTTTTTTGATTCACCCCTCCACTTT.

V and J are TRBV29-1 and TRBJ1-1; unclear D gene. CDR3 length equals 15 residues. Germline CDR1 is SQVTM and CDR2 is ANQGSEA. Trimming removed 3 bases at V and 5 bases at J, with 19 bases between. Here the CDR3 DNA reads TGCAGCGTTGAGAGGACTCTCCGGAAATGGACTGAAGCTTTCTTT. Its translation is CSVERTLRKWTEAFF.